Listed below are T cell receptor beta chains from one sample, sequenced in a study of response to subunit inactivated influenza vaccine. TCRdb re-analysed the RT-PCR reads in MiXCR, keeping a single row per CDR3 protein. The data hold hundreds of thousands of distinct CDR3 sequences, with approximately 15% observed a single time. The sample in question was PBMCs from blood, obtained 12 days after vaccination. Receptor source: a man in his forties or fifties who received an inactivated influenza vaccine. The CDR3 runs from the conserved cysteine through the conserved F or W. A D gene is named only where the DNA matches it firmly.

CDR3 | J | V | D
CASSSGSSSYEQYF | TRBJ2-7 | TRBV7-9 | -
CASTAGGYTGELFF | TRBJ2-2 | TRBV18 | -
CSVEARGAREAFF | TRBJ1-1 | TRBV29-1 | -
CASSERRSSYNEQFF | TRBJ2-1 | TRBV25-1 | -
CASSPGGQNQPQHF | TRBJ1-5 | TRBV6-1 | -
CASSQGQEYEKLFF | TRBJ1-4 | TRBV16 | -
CASSEWDGYTF | TRBJ1-2 | TRBV19 | -
CASSLARAARGTGELFF | TRBJ2-2 | TRBV7-2 | -
CASSEDRGGNEQFF | TRBJ2-1 | TRBV5-1 | TRBD1
CASSANSGYEQYF | TRBJ2-7 | TRBV7-2 | -
CASSLPRGRQAQETQYF | TRBJ2-5 | TRBV23-1 | -
CASSIRASGVLYNEQFF | TRBJ2-1 | TRBV12-3/TRBV12-4 | TRBD2
CASRGLLAPETQYF | TRBJ2-5 | TRBV28 | -
CASSYQGTVAFF | TRBJ1-1 | TRBV6-5 | -
CASSSLAVQETQYF | TRBJ2-5 | TRBV28 | -
CASSATGSLNTEAFF | TRBJ1-1 | TRBV18 | -
CASSPGGGRGYTF | TRBJ1-2 | TRBV5-6 | -
CASALQGIPQETQYF | TRBJ2-5 | TRBV5-1 | -
CASSLGIGPTNEKLFF | TRBJ1-4 | TRBV5-1 | -
CASSQGTAVRDTGELFF | TRBJ2-2 | TRBV5-1 | TRBD1
CASRRQAKETQYF | TRBJ2-5 | TRBV12-3/TRBV12-4 | -
CASSLVQGNDGYTF | TRBJ1-2 | TRBV5-1 | -
CASSRGATYEQYF | TRBJ2-7 | TRBV4-3 | -
CASSLGFGAGRETQYF | TRBJ2-5 | TRBV12-3/TRBV12-4 | TRBD2
CASSLDGEGEQFF | TRBJ2-1 | TRBV7-3 | TRBD2
CSVPRQGAWETQYF | TRBJ2-5 | TRBV29-1 | TRBD1
CASSVRTGTKLFF | TRBJ1-4 | TRBV14 | TRBD1
CASSLVFKTYEQYF | TRBJ2-7 | TRBV5-1 | -
CASSGGFSGYTEAFF | TRBJ1-1 | TRBV5-5 | -
CASSLARGQGAYTGELFF | TRBJ2-2 | TRBV5-1 | TRBD1
CASRPTGSSGNTIYF | TRBJ1-3 | TRBV14 | TRBD1
CASSSLMAGSRGDTQYF | TRBJ2-3 | TRBV28 | -
CASSLSVRLGVYEQYF | TRBJ2-7 | TRBV5-1 | -
CASSQGGQITGELFF | TRBJ2-2 | TRBV3-1 | -
CASSETASTDTQYF | TRBJ2-3 | TRBV5-1 | -
CSASPGSSYEQYF | TRBJ2-7 | TRBV20-1 | -